What follows are 5 T cell receptor beta chains derived from one specimen sequenced in a study of lymphopenia after photon versus proton radiotherapy. TCRdb's copy holds only in-frame clones and misses some; the assay was immunoSEQ multiplex PCR. The sample consists of fewer than 30,000 clones, more than 75% of them appearing once. This specimen was peripheral blood, taken from a patient treated with photon-based radiotherapy. Receptors were obtained from a woman in her 50s with cholangiocarcinoma.

The chain employs TRBV19 and TRBJ2-7; TRBD2 agrees at 12 bases. Trimming removed 3 bases from V and 0 bases from J; junction bases left unmatched: 6. The CDR3 spans 17 residues. CDR1 is LNHDA and CDR2 is SQIVND in the germline V gene (reference sequence). In DNA, the CDR3 is TGTGCCAGTAGTATTAGGACTAGCGGGAAAAGCTCCTACGAGCAGTACTTC. Translating gives CASSIRTSGKSSYEQYF.

This clone has only one observation. V and J are TRBV4-1 and TRBJ1-1; D is unclear. Germline V gene lookup returns CDR1 MGHRA and CDR2 YSYEKL. The CDR3 length is 17 residues. V was trimmed by 1 base and J by 1 base, leaving 16 bases between them. The CDR3 DNA follows: TGCGCCAGCAGCCAAGTAGGTCTCAGGCGCTCGAACACTGAAGCTTTCTTT. Translation gives CASSQVGLRRSNTEAFF.

The chain is built from TRBV7-6 and TRBJ2-7, with D unresolved. Germline CDR1 and CDR2: SGHVS and FNYEAQ. Trimming left V 1 base short and J 6 bases short, with 13 bases between. The CDR3 sequence is 14 residues long. CDR3 in amino acids: CASSLGHLISEQYF. The CDR3 nucleotides are TGTGCCAGCAGCTTAGGGCACCTTATAAGCGAGCAGTACTTC.

The chain employs TRBV5-1 and TRBJ1-4; D is possibly TRBD1 (5 bases). Trimming stripped 5 bases from V and 0 bases from J, with 11 bases between. The CDR3 is made up of 15 amino acids. Germline CDR1 SGHRS, CDR2 YFSETQ. DNA for the CDR3: TGCGCCAGCAGTCCAGACAGACCAACTAATGAAAAACTGTTTTTT. Its translation: CASSPDRPTNEKLFF.

This clone has a handful of counts. This chain links TRBV7-9 with TRBJ2-3, with TRBD1 identical over 10 bases. Losses at the gene ends were 8 bases for V and 4 bases for J; bases not matched to a gene: 15. The germline V gene has CDR1 SEHNR and CDR2 FQNEAQ (reference sequence). The CDR3 sequence is 17 residues long. This chain's CDR3 is CASRPWRGQGIPDTQYF. CDR3 bases: TGTGCCAGCCGTCCCTGGCGGGGACAGGGGATTCCAGATACGCAGTATTTT.